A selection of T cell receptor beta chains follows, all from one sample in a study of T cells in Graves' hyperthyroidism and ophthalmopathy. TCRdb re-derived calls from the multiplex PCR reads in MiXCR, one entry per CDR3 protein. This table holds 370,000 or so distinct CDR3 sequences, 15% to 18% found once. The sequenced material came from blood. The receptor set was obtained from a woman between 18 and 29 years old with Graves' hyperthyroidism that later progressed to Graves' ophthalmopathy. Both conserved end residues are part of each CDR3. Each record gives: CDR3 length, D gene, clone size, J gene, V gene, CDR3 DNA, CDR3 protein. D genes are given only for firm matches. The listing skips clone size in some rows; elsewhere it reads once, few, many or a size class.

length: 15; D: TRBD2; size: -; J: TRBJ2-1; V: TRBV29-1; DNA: TGCAGCGTTGAAATCCCTAGCGGGAGACACAATGAGCAGTTCTTC; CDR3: CSVEIPSGRHNEQFF
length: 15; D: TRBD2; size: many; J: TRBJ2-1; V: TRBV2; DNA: TGTGCCAGCAGTGATTGGCTAGCGGGGCGCAATGAGCAGTTCTTC; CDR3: CASSDWLAGRNEQFF
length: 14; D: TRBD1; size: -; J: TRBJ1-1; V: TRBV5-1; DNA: TGCGCCAGCAGATCGGGACAGGGGTCCACTGAAGCTTTCTTT; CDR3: CASRSGQGSTEAFF
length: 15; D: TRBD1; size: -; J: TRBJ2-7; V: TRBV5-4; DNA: TGTGCCAGCAGCGAGGGACAGGGGGCCTTCTACGAGCAGTACTTC; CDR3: CASSEGQGAFYEQYF
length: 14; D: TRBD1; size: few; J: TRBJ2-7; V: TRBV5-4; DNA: TGTGCCAGCAGCTCGGGACAGGGGGCGAGGGAGCAGTACTTC; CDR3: CASSSGQGAREQYF
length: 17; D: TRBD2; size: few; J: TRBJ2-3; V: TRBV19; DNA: TGTGCCAGTAGTATTCGGACTAGCGGGAGGCGAACAGATACGCAGTATTTT; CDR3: CASSIRTSGRRTDTQYF
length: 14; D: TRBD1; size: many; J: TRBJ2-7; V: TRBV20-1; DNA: TGCAGTGCTAGGGGACAGGTACCACACTACGAGCAGTACTTC; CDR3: CSARGQVPHYEQYF
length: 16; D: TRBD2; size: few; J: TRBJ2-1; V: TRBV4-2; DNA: TGTGCCAGCAGCCAAGGAAGCGGGAACTCCCCCGGTGAGCAGTTCTTC; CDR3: CASSQGSGNSPGEQFF
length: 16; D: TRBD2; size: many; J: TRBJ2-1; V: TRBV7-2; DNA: TGTGCCAGCAGCTTCAATAGCGGGAGGGTCTACAATGAGCAGTTCTTC; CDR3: CASSFNSGRVYNEQFF
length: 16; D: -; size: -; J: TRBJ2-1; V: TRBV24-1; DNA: TGTGCCACCAGTGATTCCGAGGGATTCTCCTACAATGAGCAGTTCTTC; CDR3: CATSDSEGFSYNEQFF